These 18 T cell receptor beta chains were sequenced from one sample in a study of blood T cell repertoires in COVID-19. Sequencing used immunoSEQ multiplex PCR; TCRdb keeps in-frame clones, though not all of them. The sample comprises fewer than 300,000 clones, about nine tenths of which are singletons, and over 1.2% rests with the top ten. The sample comprised peripheral blood. The receptors were sampled from a woman between 40 and 55 years old who had recovered from COVID-19.

V gene TRBV5-1 combines with J gene TRBJ2-3; 11 bases map to TRBD2. Germline V gene data show CDR1 as SGHRS and CDR2 as YFSETQ. Trimming cost V 2 bases and J 4 bases; bases outside gene matches: 3. The CDR3 spans 15 residues. CDR3 DNA sequence: TGCGCCAGCAGCTTTCTAGCGGGGGGCGCAGATACGCAGTATTTT. It specifies CASSFLAGGADTQYF.

The V call is TRBV18, the J call TRBJ1-3; D remains ambiguous. The CDR3 is 15 amino acids. V was pared by 0 bases and J by 0 bases, with 6 bases between. Per the germline V gene, CDR1 is KGHSH and CDR2 is LQKENI. The CDR3 here is CASSPPSFSGNTIYF. DNA of the CDR3: TGTGCCAGCTCACCACCGTCGTTCTCTGGAAACACCATATATTTT.

The V and J genes are TRBV19 and TRBJ2-2; 12 bases agree with TRBD2. The V gene's germline CDR1 is LNHDA and CDR2 SQIVND (reference sequence). CDR3 length: 17 amino acids. Trimming removed 5 bases from V and 4 bases from J; junction bases left unmatched: 8. This CDR3 is CASSAILAGGFTGELFF. Written as DNA, the CDR3 is TGTGCCAGTAGTGCGATCCTAGCGGGGGGGTTCACCGGGGAGCTGTTTTTT. Based on the CDR3 plus reference TRBV19 and TRBJ2-2, the full variable domain is DGGITQSPKYLFRKEGQNVTLSCEQNLNHDAMYWYRQDPGQGLRLIYYSQIVNDFQKGDIAEGYSVSREKKESFPLTVTSAQKNPTAFYLCASSAILAGGFTGELFFGEGSRLTVL.

This clone was counted a few times. This chain connects TRBV25-1 to TRBJ2-2; D is perhaps TRBD1 (6 bases). CDR1 is MGHDK, CDR2 SYGVNS, per germline. CDR3 size: 15 residues. The V and J ends lost 6 bases and 0 bases respectively, with 11 bases between them. CDR3 loop: CASSRDTSNTGELFF. The CDR3 DNA reads as TGTGCCAGCAGCCGGGACACCTCGAACACCGGGGAGCTGTTTTTT. Variable domain in full (rest from reference TRBV25-1 and TRBJ2-2): EADIYQTPRYLVIGTGKKITLECSQTMGHDKMYWYQQDPGMELHLIHYSYGVNSTEKGDLSSESTVSRIRTEHFPLTLESARPSHTSQYLCASSRDTSNTGELFFGEGSRLTVL.

This CDR3 is CASSQDERNSPLHF. The CDR3 DNA follows: TGCGCCAGCAGCCAAGACGAGAGGAATTCACCCCTCCACTTT. V usage is TRBV4-3 and J usage is TRBJ1-6; D ambiguous. The V and J ends lost 0 bases and 7 bases respectively, with 7 bases between them. Germline V gene data show CDR1 as LGHNA and CDR2 as YSLEER. The CDR3 has 14 residues.

V and J are TRBV6-5 and TRBJ2-5; D remains unclear. Germline V gene sequence: CDR1 MNHEY, CDR2 SVGAGI. The CDR3 has 16 residues. The V and J ends lost 0 bases and 2 bases respectively, with 13 bases between them. CDR3 protein: CASSYSPLPRQETQYF. The CDR3 DNA is TGTGCCAGCAGTTACTCACCTCTCCCGCGACAAGAGACCCAGTACTTC.

This rearrangement joins TRBV7-3 to TRBJ2-3; TRBD2 agrees at 9 bases. The CDR3 extends over 14 amino acids. Germline V gene sequence: CDR1 SGHTA, CDR2 FQGTGA. J gave up 6 bases and V 5 bases, and 6 bases lay outside the gene matches. The CDR3 protein is CASSPGTSSDTQYF. In nucleotides, the CDR3 is TGTGCCAGCAGCCCAGGGACTAGCTCGGATACGCAGTATTTT. Complete variable domain (other parts from reference TRBV7-3 and TRBJ2-3): GAGVSQTPSNKVTEKGKYVELRCDPISGHTALYWYRQSLGQGPEFLIYFQGTGAADDSGLPNDRFFAVRPEGSVSTLKIQRTERGDSAVYLCASSPGTSSDTQYFGPGTRLTVL.

About this clone: Other DNA variants within this sample encode the same CDR3. The chain couples TRBV27 to TRBJ1-1, with D possibly matching TRBD1 (6 bases). V was trimmed by 3 bases and J by 4 bases, leaving 12 bases between them. Germline V lookup: CDR1 MNHEY, CDR2 SMNVEV (reference sequence). The CDR3 totals 14 residues. The CDR3 sequence: CASSFLGARTEAFF. CDR3 bases: TGTGCCAGCAGTTTTTTGGGGGCGCGCACTGAAGCTTTCTTT.

The gene calls are TRBV9 and TRBJ1-4; tentative D call: TRBD1 (6 bases). V was trimmed by 0 bases and J by 8 bases, leaving 11 bases between them. Germline loops: CDR1 SGDLS, CDR2 YYNGEE. The CDR3 is 14 amino acids. CDR3 region: CASSVGGTQEKLFF. DNA for the CDR3: TGTGCCAGCAGCGTAGGAGGGACACAGGAAAAACTGTTTTTT. The full variable domain, rest sourced from reference TRBV9 and TRBJ1-4, is DSGVTQTPKHLITATGQRVTLRCSPRSGDLSVYWYQQSLDQGLQFLIQYYNGEERAKGNILERFSAQQFPDLHSELNLSSLELGDSALYFCASSVGGTQEKLFFGSGTQLSVL.

In this sample, this clone turned up once. The chain's CDR3 is CAISGGTGTGETQYF. The CDR3 DNA sequence: TGTGCCATCAGTGGAGGGACAGGGACCGGGGAGACCCAGTACTTC. The chain links TRBV10-3 to TRBJ2-5, with 9 bases that match TRBD1. Germline V gene data show CDR1 as ENHRY and CDR2 as SYGVKD. The V gene end was trimmed by 4 bases and the J gene end by 5 bases; junction bases not matched to a gene: 8. The CDR3 contains 15 residues.

The table lists this clone with a few counts. This chain joins TRBV6-1 and TRBJ1-1; 7 bases match TRBD1. The V and J ends lost 3 bases and 0 bases, in that order; junction bases with no gene match: 7. The CDR3 is 16 amino acids. Germline CDR1 MNHNS, CDR2 SASEGT. CDR3 sequence reads: CASSDSLTGLNTEAFF. The CDR3 DNA reads as TGTGCCAGCAGTGACAGCCTGACAGGGTTGAACACTGAAGCTTTCTTT.

The rearrangement uses TRBV23-1 and TRBJ1-5; 7 positions match TRBD1. TRBV23-1 carries the ORF label, with uncertain function. The CDR3 runs 15 residues. V dropped 6 bases and J dropped 9; count of bases not matched to a gene: 14. CDR3 DNA: TGCGCCAGCAGACCGGGACAGCAGTGCCTAGGGCCCCAGCATTTT. Translating gives CASRPGQQCLGPQHF.

For the CDR3, the DNA is TGTGCCAGCAGTTCTATTTTTCTGGGGACTAGTCCAGAGACCCAGTACTTC. Amino acid sequence: CASSSIFLGTSPETQYF. The genes are TRBV28 and TRBJ2-5; 8 bases agree with TRBD2. From germline, CDR1 is MDHEN and CDR2 SYDVKM. The CDR3 spans 17 residues. With 4 bases clipped from V and 4 bases from J, the junction kept 14 bases outside the gene matches. Together with reference TRBV28 and TRBJ2-5, the CDR3 gives the full variable domain: DVKVTQSSRYLVKRTGEKVFLECVQDMDHENMFWYRQDPGLGLRLIYFSYDVKMKEKGDIPEGYSVSREKKERFSLILESASTNQTSMYLCASSSIFLGTSPETQYFGPGTRLLVL.

A remark on this clone: The junction and the germline gene differ at one end; a read error may be behind it. The genes are TRBV7-8 and TRBJ2-1; 9 positions match TRBD1. The germline V gene has CDR1 SGHVS and CDR2 FQNEAQ. The CDR3 extends over 12 amino acids. Here the CDR3 reads CASSLGDRELFF. As DNA, the CDR3 is TGTGCCAGCAGCTTAGGGGACAGGGAGCTGTTCTTC.

J is TRBJ1-2 and V is TRBV19, with 12 bases lining up with TRBD1. V shed 6 bases and J 4 bases; nucleotides not matched to a gene: 3. Looked up from germline, CDR1 is LNHDA and CDR2 is SQIVND (reference sequence). This CDR3 comprises 14 residues. DNA of the CDR3: TGTGCCAGTAGGGGACAGGGGGCCCTCTATGGCTACACCTTC. As protein: CASRGQGALYGYTF.

The V and J genes are TRBV10-1 and TRBJ2-1; no clear D. V was clipped by 0 bases and J by 6 bases, with 9 bases between them. The CDR3 runs to 14 residues. CDR1 WNHNN and CDR2 SYGVQD come from the germline V gene (reference sequence). CDR3 DNA sequence: TGCGCCAGCAGTGAGTCAGGAGCCTCCAATGAGCAGTTCTTC. This translates into CASSESGASNEQFF.

The genes are TRBV5-1 and TRBJ2-7; 7 bases map to TRBD1. V was clipped by 3 bases and J by 0 bases; unmatched bases: 6. CDR3 length equals 15 residues. Germline assignment: CDR1 SGHRS and CDR2 YFSETQ. As DNA, the CDR3 is TGCGCCAGCAGCTGGGGGACAGCTCTCTCCTACGAGCAGTACTTC. Translation: CASSWGTALSYEQYF.

The genes are TRBV7-2 and TRBJ2-7; 12 bases agree with TRBD1. This CDR3 comprises 18 residues. The germline gives CDR1 SGHTA, CDR2 FQGNSA. V was clipped by 4 bases and J by 5 bases; unmatched bases: 15. The CDR3 loop reads CASSSLGRGQGAGDEQYF. Written as DNA, the CDR3 is TGTGCCAGCAGCTCCCTTGGTCGGGGACAGGGGGCGGGGGACGAGCAGTACTTC.